This T cell receptor (beta chain) is drawn from a study of OX40 agonist ivuxolimab in advanced cancers. The study's findings and limits: Expanded peripheral T cells had an undetermined antigen specificity. Some of the nonresponding patients also showed low levels of normalized T-cell clonal expansion.

Generated by immunoSEQ multiplex PCR, the TCRdb table keeps only in-frame clones and is missing some. Of about 80,000 clones listed, roughly nine tenths are singletons. The CDR3 runs to 15 residues. Germline V gives CDR1 SGHTA, CDR2 FQGTGA. Trimming pared 5 bases from V and 2 bases from J, leaving 14 bases between. On this clone: Its target is not known.

The sequence came from an adult with an advanced solid tumor such as melanoma, head and neck, liver or kidney cancer. The chain joins TRBV7-3 to TRBJ2-3; D is unclear. Sequences were derived from CD4+ or CD8+ T cells sorted from blood, sampled in a trial of the OX40 agonist ivuxolimab. CDR3 nucleotide sequence: TGTGCCAGCAGCGTCCGCCCGGGTCACACAGATACGCAGTATTTT. It encodes CASSVRPGHTDTQYF.